A selection of T cell receptor beta chains follows, all from one sample in a study of CD8 T cells in Susac syndrome. TCRdb redid the calling of the immunoSEQ multiplex PCR reads with MiXCR, one entry per CDR3 protein. The sample comprises about 300,000 distinct CDR3 sequences, around 89% of which are singletons, and around 0.18% rests with the top ten. Sequencing input: CD8+ T cells from PBMCs. These receptors were taken from a human donor with multiple sclerosis. Both conserved end residues are part of each CDR3. The order of the fields is V gene, D gene, clone size, J gene, CDR3 DNA, CDR3 protein. A D gene is named only where the DNA matches it firmly. Only part of the rows carry a size: once, few, many, or a class if the clone is expanded.

V: TRBV30
D: -
size: -
J: TRBJ1-3
DNA: TGTGCCTGGAGTCGTGTAAACACCATATATTTT
CDR3: CAWSRVNTIYF

V: TRBV6-5
D: TRBD2
size: few
J: TRBJ2-7
DNA: TGTGCCAGCAGTTACGGCGGGGGTTCCTACGAGCAGTACTTC
CDR3: CASSYGGGSYEQYF

V: TRBV27
D: -
size: -
J: TRBJ2-1
DNA: TGTGCCAGCAGTACCCCCGACACAACCAATGAGCAGTTCTTC
CDR3: CASSTPDTTNEQFF

V: TRBV6-2/TRBV6-3
D: -
size: -
J: TRBJ2-2
DNA: TGTGCCAGCACCCACGGCGAGGCCGGGGAGCTGTTTTTT
CDR3: CASTHGEAGELFF

V: TRBV7-3
D: TRBD1
size: -
J: TRBJ1-4
DNA: TGTGCCAGCAGCTCTCGGACAGGGGGCGTGGAAAAACTGTTTTTT
CDR3: CASSSRTGGVEKLFF

V: TRBV7-3
D: TRBD2
size: few
J: TRBJ2-3
DNA: TGTGCCAGCAGCTTAATCGGGGGGGCCACAGATACGCAGTATTTT
CDR3: CASSLIGGATDTQYF

V: TRBV9
D: -
size: -
J: TRBJ1-4
DNA: TGTGCCAGCAGCGAGGAGGGGGGAGATGAAAAACTGTTTTTT
CDR3: CASSEEGGDEKLFF

V: TRBV9
D: -
size: -
J: TRBJ1-1
DNA: TGTGCCAGCAGCGTAGAAAGGGAAAGCACTGAAGCTTTCTTT
CDR3: CASSVERESTEAFF

V: TRBV20-1
D: TRBD2
size: -
J: TRBJ2-3
DNA: TGCAGTGCTAGAGGGCTAGCGGGAGGTGGCACAGATACGCAGTATTTT
CDR3: CSARGLAGGGTDTQYF

V: TRBV29-1
D: TRBD2
size: -
J: TRBJ2-3
DNA: TGCAGCGTTGAGACTAGCGGGAGTGGCACAGATACGCAGTATTTT
CDR3: CSVETSGSGTDTQYF

V: TRBV7-9
D: -
size: once
J: TRBJ2-1
DNA: TGTGCCAGCAGCTTAGCGGGAGTCAATGAGCAGTTCTTC
CDR3: CASSLAGVNEQFF

V: TRBV4-3
D: -
size: once
J: TRBJ2-7
DNA: TGCGCCAGCAGCCAAGCGGGAAAGTCCTACGAGCAGTACTTC
CDR3: CASSQAGKSYEQYF

V: TRBV20-1
D: TRBD1
size: -
J: TRBJ1-1
DNA: TGCAGTGCCGCCTACCGGGACAGTATTGTTATGGCTTTCTTT
CDR3: CSAAYRDSIVMAFF

V: TRBV2
D: -
size: -
J: TRBJ2-2
DNA: TGTGCCAGCATGGGGACCTACCCTTCCGGGGAGCTGTTTTTT
CDR3: CASMGTYPSGELFF

V: TRBV20-1
D: -
size: -
J: TRBJ2-3
DNA: TGCAGTGCTAGAGACGGCTCTGTCACAGATACGCAGTATTTT
CDR3: CSARDGSVTDTQYF

V: TRBV7-9
D: -
size: -
J: TRBJ2-7
DNA: TGTGCCAGCAGCTGCTGTACCAGGGGCTACGAGCAGTACTTC
CDR3: CASSCCTRGYEQYF

V: TRBV7-8
D: -
size: -
J: TRBJ2-1
DNA: TGTGCCAGCAGCTGGGGTAGCGGATTCTCCTACAATGAGCAGTTCTTC
CDR3: CASSWGSGFSYNEQFF

V: TRBV7-2
D: TRBD1
size: -
J: TRBJ1-5
DNA: TGTGCCAGCAGCCCCGGGACAGGGCAGCATTTT
CDR3: CASSPGTGQHF

V: TRBV19
D: TRBD2
size: -
J: TRBJ2-3
DNA: TGTGCCAGTAGTATTGGCGGGGGGGTATTTGCAGATACGCAGTATTTT
CDR3: CASSIGGGVFADTQYF

V: TRBV18
D: TRBD2
size: once
J: TRBJ2-3
DNA: TGTGCCAGCTCACGCCGACTAGCGGGAAGCACAGATACGCAGTATTTT
CDR3: CASSRRLAGSTDTQYF

V: TRBV4-3
D: -
size: -
J: TRBJ2-1
DNA: TGCGCCAGCAGCCAAGTAGCAGGAGGAGATGAGCAGTTCTTC
CDR3: CASSQVAGGDEQFF

V: TRBV7-8
D: -
size: -
J: TRBJ2-7
DNA: TGTGCCAGCAGCCCTAGGACACAGACCTACGAGCAGTACTTC
CDR3: CASSPRTQTYEQYF

V: TRBV5-6
D: -
size: -
J: TRBJ1-5
DNA: TGTGCCAGCAGCTCCCCAGGGATCCGGTTAAGCAATCAGCCCCAGCATTTT
CDR3: CASSSPGIRLSNQPQHF

V: TRBV25-1
D: TRBD1
size: once
J: TRBJ2-7
DNA: TGTGCCAGCAGTGAAGTAGTTGGGACAGGGGTTAACGAGCAGTACTTC
CDR3: CASSEVVGTGVNEQYF

V: TRBV5-4
D: -
size: -
J: TRBJ2-1
DNA: TGTGCCAGCAGCTTTGGTTGGGTAGCGGACTACAATGAGCAGTTCTTC
CDR3: CASSFGWVADYNEQFF

V: TRBV7-3
D: -
size: -
J: TRBJ2-5
DNA: TGTGCCAGCAGCCCCTCGTCCTCACGGGGAGGTCATATGGAGACCCAGTACTTC
CDR3: CASSPSSSRGGHMETQYF